Given below is one T cell receptor (beta chain) in context. Other nucleotide sequences in the sample specify the same CDR3. Original handling: Researchers report that nucleated cell counts were estimated from reference gene primer amplification. This table comes from immunoSEQ multiplex PCR, and its TCRdb copy is limited to in-frame clones, with some not included. The V and J calls and clone size were taken over from that table, and D and trimming were inferred from the DNA. The sample lists approximately 94,000 clones; about 91% were seen once. The V and J ends lost 4 bases and 4 bases, in that order; junction bases with no gene match: 2. Germline V gene sequence: CDR1 SEHNR, CDR2 FQNEAQ (reference sequence). The CDR3 is 13 amino acids. The data belong to a study of blood T cell repertoires in COVID-19. Turning to the study itself: Spain, Italy and the United States supplied samples that represented acute and convalescent COVID-19. The analysed material was cDNA or gDNA that came from T cells, B-cell-depleted T cells, or PBMCs.

This receptor was identified in a human donor in a cohort sampled during active COVID-19. Specimen: peripheral blood. This chain connects TRBV7-9 to TRBJ2-5, with 8 bases fitting TRBD1. In DNA, the CDR3 is TGTGCCAGCAGCTCGACAGGGGCAGAGACCCAGTACTTC. This sequence encodes CASSSTGAETQYF.